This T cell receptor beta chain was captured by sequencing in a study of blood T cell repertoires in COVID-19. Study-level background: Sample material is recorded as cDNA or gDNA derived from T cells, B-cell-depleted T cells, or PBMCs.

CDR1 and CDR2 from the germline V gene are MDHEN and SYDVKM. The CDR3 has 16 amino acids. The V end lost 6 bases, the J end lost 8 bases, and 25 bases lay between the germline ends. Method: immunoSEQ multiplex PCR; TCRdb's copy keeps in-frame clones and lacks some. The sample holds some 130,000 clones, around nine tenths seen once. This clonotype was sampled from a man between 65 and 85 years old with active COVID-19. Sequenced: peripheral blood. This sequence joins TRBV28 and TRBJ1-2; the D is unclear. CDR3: CASRPRGRAPTLGYTF. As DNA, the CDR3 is TGTGCCAGCAGGCCGCGCGGGCGTGCCCCCACCCTCGGCTACACCTTC.